This section outlines one T cell receptor beta chain sequence together with its context. What it recognizes is unknown. The data were obtained in a study of cytomegalovirus exposure and HLA in healthy donors. General study findings and limits: The HLA-A and HLA-B alleles of most subjects were reportedly predicted accurately from TCR beta sequences. It was reported that the classifier diagnosed cytomegalovirus status with high specificity and sensitivity in both the original and validation cohorts.

The study ran its PCR with 60 Vbeta and 13 Jbeta primers. TCRdb's table, derived via immunoSEQ multiplex PCR, lists solely in-frame clones and lacks some. The sample records 120,000 or so clones, roughly 78% being singletons. CDR3 size: 10 residues. Germline CDR1 reads DFQATT; CDR2 reads SNEGSKA (reference sequence). Trimming removed 0 bases at V and 12 bases at J, with 6 bases between. Sequenced material: PBMCs. The chain joins TRBV20-1 to TRBJ2-1; D unresolved. The source of this sequence is a woman younger than 45 in good health and CMV-seronegative. CDR3 DNA sequence: TGCAGTGCTAGAGATGAGTTGCAGTTCTTC. Its translation is CSARDELQFF.